The rows below give T cell receptor beta chains drawn from one sample of a study of cytotoxic CD8 clonotypes in ibrutinib-treated CLL. The data were produced by immunoSEQ multiplex PCR, yet TCRdb's version contains in-frame clones alone and is incomplete. The data contain around 27,000 clones, 65% to 70% of them singletons. Sequenced here: PBMCs, sampled at disease progression, from a patient treated with ibrutinib. These receptors were collected from a human donor with chronic lymphocytic leukemia. CDR3s leave out the opening cysteine and the closing phenylalanine or tryptophan. The size field is filled for only some rows; it gives once, few, many or a size class.

.,TRBJ1-2,TRBV6-5,ASSYSTQGLDPGYT
.,TRBJ2-7,TRBV18,ASSALGTGGTEEQY
.,TRBJ2-5,TRBV13,ASSLAGTGGETQY
.,TRBJ2-5,TRBV15,ATSRFRQNQETQY
.,TRBJ1-3,TRBV5-1,ASRIDAGQGNTIY
.,TRBJ1-2,TRBV27,ASSPTGTEYGYT
few,TRBJ2-7,TRBV27,ASSPGAGSGTEQY
once,TRBJ2-7,TRBV2,AIGSGQIGGEQY
few,TRBJ1-4,TRBV5-4,ASSQGQEVEKLF
.,TRBJ2-5,TRBV6-6,ASRNPGTGETQY
.,TRBJ2-7,TRBV11-1,ASSFGGYEQY
.,TRBJ1-2,TRBV19,ASSNRGQGINYGYT
.,TRBJ2-1,TRBV7-8,ASSSSGGASEQF
.,TRBJ1-1,TRBV18,ASLGGTEAF
.,TRBJ2-7,TRBV27,ASGGEAPTYEQY
few,TRBJ2-7,TRBV5-4,ASSPGPLGEQY
.,TRBJ1-3,TRBV13,ASSIQGQPIY
.,TRBJ2-2,TRBV6-5,ASSYSNPGELF
.,TRBJ1-1,TRBV2,ASSVLGTVAEAF
few,TRBJ2-1,TRBV6-5,ASSGAGTGEF
.,TRBJ2-7,TRBV7-8,ASSPGTGGPYEQY
.,TRBJ1-1,TRBV18,ASSPQGGTEAF
.,TRBJ2-3,TRBV4-3,ASSQAGRGTDTQY
.,TRBJ1-2,TRBV7-9,ASSYSGDVVYGYT
.,TRBJ1-1,TRBV12-5,ASGLQGDTEAF
few,TRBJ1-2,TRBV7-3,ASSPGGESNYGYT
.,TRBJ2-1,TRBV29-1,SVPMRLAGNNEQF
.,TRBJ2-1,TRBV19,ASSWGLYNEQF
.,TRBJ1-5,TRBV19,ASSSDRGSNQPQH
.,TRBJ1-5,TRBV6-6,ASSYSRGGNQPQH
.,TRBJ1-3,TRBV23-1,ASSQTGLRVWGNTIY
.,TRBJ2-3,TRBV5-1,ASSLSRRGAPPDTQY
.,TRBJ1-1,TRBV5-1,ASSSDVLRGNTEAF
.,TRBJ2-3,TRBV5-1,ASSRGRERTDTQY
.,TRBJ1-4,TRBV7-9,ASSSTPGLPTNEKLF
few,TRBJ1-6,TRBV4-3,ASSPEVTLISPLH
.,TRBJ1-4,TRBV25-1,ASSESTGRNEKLF
.,TRBJ2-2,TRBV6-5,ASSRTVRGELF
.,TRBJ1-5,TRBV21-1,ASSKEVEGGRSNQPQH
.,TRBJ1-3,TRBV2,ASSLQGAGNTIY
.,TRBJ2-5,TRBV18,ASSPQSSLLSQETQY
.,TRBJ2-1,TRBV4-1,ASSHPGQYNEQF
.,TRBJ2-5,TRBV4-3,ASSQVMASGEPYQETQY
.,TRBJ2-7,TRBV19,ASSTYRGPTYEQY